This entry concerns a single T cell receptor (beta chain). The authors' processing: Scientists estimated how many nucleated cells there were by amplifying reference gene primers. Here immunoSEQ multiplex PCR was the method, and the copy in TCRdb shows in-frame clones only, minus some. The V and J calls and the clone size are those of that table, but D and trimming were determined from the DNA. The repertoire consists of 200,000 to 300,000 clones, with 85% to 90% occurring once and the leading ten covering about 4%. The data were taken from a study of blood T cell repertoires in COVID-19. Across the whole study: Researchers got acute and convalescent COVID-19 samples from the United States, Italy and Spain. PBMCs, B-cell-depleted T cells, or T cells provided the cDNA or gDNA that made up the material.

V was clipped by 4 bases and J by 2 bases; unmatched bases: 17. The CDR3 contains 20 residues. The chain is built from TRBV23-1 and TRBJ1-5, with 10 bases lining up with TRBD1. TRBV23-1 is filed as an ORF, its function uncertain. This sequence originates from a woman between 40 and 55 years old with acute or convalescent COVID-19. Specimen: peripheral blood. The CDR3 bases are TGCGCCAGCAGTCTTTCGCCGGGACAGGGGACACTTGACGGCAATCAGCCCCAGCATTTT. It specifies CASSLSPGQGTLDGNQPQHF.